A single sample gave rise to the 24 T cell receptor beta chains below, sequenced in a study of blood T cell repertoires in COVID-19. Only in-frame clones appear in the TCRdb table, and some are missing; sequencing was by immunoSEQ multiplex PCR. The sample comprises about 320,000 clones, around 90% of which are singletons, and over 4% rests with the top ten. Sequences were obtained from PBMCs or T cells enriched from blood (not recorded which). Receptor source: a man between 60 and 75 years old who had recovered from COVID-19.

The CDR3 region is CASSLVAGADTQYF. CDR3 DNA sequence: TGTGCCAGCAGCTTAGTTGCGGGAGCTGATACGCAGTATTTT. The V call is TRBV11-2, the J call TRBJ2-3, with 7 bases that match TRBD2. V lost 1 base to trimming and J lost 6 bases; unmatched junction nucleotides: 4. The germline CDR1 and CDR2 sequences are SGHAT and FQNNGV. CDR3 length: 14 amino acids.

V gene TRBV5-1 combines with J gene TRBJ2-2; D gene uncertain. The CDR3 is made up of 15 amino acids. Trimming shortened V by 0 bases and J by 1 base, and 7 bases separated the two germline ends. Germline CDR1 is SGHRS and CDR2 is YFSETQ. The CDR3 spells CASSLVWLNTGELFF. CDR3 in DNA: TGCGCCAGCAGCTTGGTATGGCTGAACACCGGGGAGCTGTTTTTT. The full variable domain, with the rest looked up from reference TRBV5-1 and TRBJ2-2, is KAGVTQTPRYLIKTRGQQVTLSCSPISGHRSVSWYQQTPGQGLQFLFEYFSETQRNKGNFPGRFSGRQFSNSRSEMNVSTLELGDSALYLCASSLVWLNTGELFFGEGSRLTVL.

V usage is TRBV7-2 and J usage is TRBJ2-5; TRBD1 might be the D (5 bases). Trimming took off 4 bases at V and 4 bases at J, with 13 bases between the two ends. Germline loops: CDR1 SGHTA, CDR2 FQGNSA. This CDR3 region has 14 residues. The CDR3 reads CASSSAGARETQYF. CDR3 DNA sequence: TGTGCCAGCAGCTCCGCTGGGGCCCGAGAGACCCAGTACTTC.

CDR3 nucleotides: TGTGCCAGCAGATCAGAACAGGGACTGAACACTGAAGCTTTCTTT. This encodes CASRSEQGLNTEAFF. This chain uses TRBV7-9 with TRBJ1-1, with TRBD1 as a possible D gene (6 bases). From germline, CDR1 is SEHNR and CDR2 FQNEAQ (reference sequence). The CDR3 consists of 15 residues. V was clipped by 6 bases and J by 0 bases, with 14 bases between them.

This clone came up a few times. The chain recombines TRBV23-1 with TRBJ1-5, with D tentatively TRBD1 (5 bases). TRBV23-1 is filed as an ORF, its function uncertain. V dropped 0 bases and J dropped 6 bases, with 12 bases sitting between them. This CDR3 has 15 amino acids. The DNA for the CDR3 is TGCGCCAGCAGTCAATCAGCAGGGCAGCGTCAGCCCCAGCATTTT. Its translation is CASSQSAGQRQPQHF.

The chain joins TRBV7-2 to TRBJ2-3; D is uncertain. The CDR3 spans 14 residues. Trimming shortened V by 1 base and J by 2 bases, and 7 bases separated the two germline ends. Germline V gene data show CDR1 as SGHTA and CDR2 as FQGNSA. CDR3 DNA sequence: TGTGCCAGCAGCTTAGTCAGACTCACAGATACGCAGTATTTT. Translated, it gives CASSLVRLTDTQYF.

The V gene is TRBV28, the J gene TRBJ1-5; unclear D gene. V gave up 8 bases and J gave up 1 base, with 12 bases separating them. Germline V gives CDR1 MDHEN, CDR2 SYDVKM. The CDR3 totals 14 residues. The CDR3 region has the DNA TGTGCCAGCTCACTTTTGCTCAGCAATCAGCCCCAGCATTTT. It translates to CASSLLLSNQPQHF.

The chain carries TRBV27 and TRBJ2-1, with D possibly TRBD2 on 6 matching bases. Germline loops: CDR1 MNHEY, CDR2 SMNVEV (reference sequence). This CDR3 spans 16 amino acids. The V end lost 6 bases, the J end lost 4 bases, and 19 bases lay between the germline ends. This chain's CDR3 is CASSGMGLAPYNEQFF. For the CDR3, the DNA is TGTGCCAGCAGCGGCATGGGGCTAGCGCCTTACAATGAGCAGTTCTTC.

This rearrangement joins TRBV2 to TRBJ2-7, with 10 bases lining up with TRBD1. The ends lost 2 bases at V and 1 base at J; junction bases unmatched: 2. The germline CDR1 and CDR2 sequences are SNHLY and FYNNEI. CDR3 size: 15 residues. This CDR3 is CASSERDRGSYEQYF. CDR3 coding DNA: TGTGCCAGCAGTGAAAGGGACAGGGGTTCCTACGAGCAGTACTTC.

This rearrangement joins TRBV7-3 to TRBJ1-2; D perhaps matches TRBD1 (6 bases). Per germline, CDR1 SGHTA and CDR2 FQGTGA. This CDR3 has 14 residues. The ends were cut back, 0 bases at V and 6 bases at J, with 11 bases in the middle. DNA of the CDR3: TGTGCCAGCAGCTTAACAGGGGGGGCTGATGGCTACACCTTC. Translation gives CASSLTGGADGYTF.

The chain carries TRBV5-1 and TRBJ2-1; 12 nucleotides agree with TRBD2. The CDR3 contains 17 residues. Trimming removed 0 bases from V and 8 bases from J; junction bases left unmatched: 9. From germline, CDR1 is SGHRS and CDR2 YFSETQ. The CDR3 DNA is TGCGCCAGCAGCTTGGAACCCTCTAGCGGGAGGGCTGATGAGCAGTTCTTC. Translation: CASSLEPSSGRADEQFF.

The chain combines TRBV6-4 with TRBJ2-3; D perhaps matches TRBD1 (6 bases). Germline V lookup: CDR1 MRHNA, CDR2 SNTAGT. Trimming left V 5 bases short and J 5 bases short, with 11 bases between. This CDR3 comprises 13 residues. DNA for the CDR3: TGTGCCAGCAGTAGGGGGACCCGAGATACGCAGTATTTT. This codes for CASSRGTRDTQYF.

The chain recombines TRBV24-1 with TRBJ2-3; 11 bases match TRBD2. J lost 0 bases, V lost 3 bases, and 4 bases had no gene match. Germline V gene sequence: CDR1 KGHDR, CDR2 SFDVKD. The CDR3 spans 17 residues. The chain's CDR3 is CATSDAGLAVSTDTQYF. CDR3 DNA: TGTGCCACCAGTGATGCGGGACTAGCGGTTAGCACAGATACGCAGTATTTT.

V is TRBV10-1 and J is TRBJ1-1, with D uncertain. The germline V and J ends were trimmed by 0 bases and 6 bases, with 8 bases remaining between them. Looked up from germline, CDR1 is WNHNN and CDR2 is SYGVQD (reference sequence). The CDR3 sequence is 13 residues long. DNA of the CDR3: TGCGCCAGCAGTGAGTCCCTGGGCCCTGAAGCTTTCTTT. Encoded protein: CASSESLGPEAFF.

V gene TRBV7-9 combines with J gene TRBJ2-3; 8 bases line up with TRBD2. Looked up from germline, CDR1 is SEHNR and CDR2 is FQNEAQ (reference sequence). The CDR3 loop spans 15 amino acids. Germline trimming cut 1 base from V and 3 bases from J; bases unmatched to any gene: 3. This CDR3 is CASSLGLALTDTQYF. CDR3 DNA: TGTGCCAGCAGCTTAGGACTAGCGTTAACAGATACGCAGTATTTT.

The rearrangement links TRBV12-3 or TRBV12-4 to TRBJ2-7, with TRBD1 as a possible D gene (5 bases). This CDR3 region has 11 residues. Trimming removed 1 base at V and 12 bases at J, with 10 bases between. CDR3 bases: TGTGCCAGCAGTTTAGGCAAGGGGATGTACTTC. Translation: CASSLGKGMYF.

The chain employs TRBV7-9 and TRBJ2-1, with 7 positions matching TRBD1. Germline V gene sequence: CDR1 SEHNR, CDR2 FQNEAQ (reference sequence). The V gene end was trimmed by 5 bases and the J gene end by 5 bases; junction bases not matched to a gene: 6. The CDR3 covers 14 residues. CDR3 sequence reads: CASSPGQSHNEQFF. As DNA, the CDR3 is TGTGCCAGCAGCCCGGGACAGTCTCACAATGAGCAGTTCTTC.

The chain has TRBV14 and TRBJ2-1, with 7 bases lining up with TRBD2. The CDR3 is made up of 15 amino acids. Germline values: CDR1 SGHDN, CDR2 FVKESK. Trimming at V came to 1 base and at J to 5 bases, leaving 5 bases not matched to a gene. The CDR3 nucleotides read TGTGCCAGCAGCCAAGTAGCGGGTTTCAACAATGAGCAGTTCTTC. It translates to CASSQVAGFNNEQFF.

V is TRBV7-3 and J is TRBJ2-2, with D tentatively TRBD1 (5 bases). Germline CDR1 SGHTA, CDR2 FQGTGA. The V gene lost 2 bases and the J gene lost 4 bases, with 14 bases spanning the gap. The CDR3 contains 16 residues. The CDR3 sequence is CASSLFGQGGTGELFF. The CDR3 coding sequence is TGTGCCAGCAGCTTATTTGGCCAGGGCGGCACCGGGGAGCTGTTTTTT.

V and J are TRBV24-1 and TRBJ2-1; D might be TRBD1 (6 bases). This CDR3 contains 14 residues. Trimming took 3 bases from V and 6 from J, leaving 11 bases between them. CDR1 and CDR2 (germline): KGHDR, SFDVKD. The CDR3 DNA is TGTGCCACCAGTGATACAGGGACGGTCAATGAGCAGTTCTTC. Translation gives CATSDTGTVNEQFF.

The chain employs TRBV27 and TRBJ2-1; 9 positions match TRBD1. V lost 1 base, J lost 6 bases, and 13 bases stayed unmatched. Per germline, CDR1 MNHEY and CDR2 SMNVEV (reference sequence). The CDR3 loop spans 18 amino acids. CDR3 region: CASSLLGFGDRAFNEQFF. The CDR3 bases are TGTGCCAGCAGTTTATTGGGCTTTGGGGACAGGGCCTTCAATGAGCAGTTCTTC.

V gene TRBV7-2 combines with J gene TRBJ1-5; 7 nucleotides agree with TRBD1. The CDR3 runs 14 residues. Germline V gene lookup returns CDR1 SGHTA and CDR2 FQGNSA. V shed 5 bases, J shed 6 bases, and the junction held 7 bases outside the gene matches. The CDR3 here is CASSGDRPGQPQHF. As DNA, the CDR3 is TGTGCCAGCAGCGGGGACAGACCCGGTCAGCCCCAGCATTTT.

J is TRBJ2-3 and V is TRBV21-1; the table's D call, TRBD2, has no DNA check behind it. TRBV21-1 is described as a pseudogene. There are 17 residues in the CDR3. The CDR3 is CASSNIGRRGVADTQYF. Written as DNA, the CDR3 is TGTGCCAGCAGCAACATTGGAAGGAGGGGAGTCGCCGATACGCAGTATTTT.

The rearrangement links TRBV15 to TRBJ1-1; D uncertain. Germline CDR1 LNHNV, CDR2 YYDKDF (reference sequence). The V end lost 3 bases, the J end lost 0 bases, and 11 bases lay between the germline ends. CDR3 length equals 15 residues. The DNA of the CDR3 is TGTGCCACCAGCAGGGGCCAGCTTATGAACACTGAAGCTTTCTTT. The encoded protein is CATSRGQLMNTEAFF. Variable domain in full (rest from reference TRBV15 and TRBJ1-1): DAMVIQNPRYQVTQFGKPVTLSCSQTLNHNVMYWYQQKSSQAPKLLFHYYDKDFNNEADTPDNFQSRRPNTSFCFLDIRSPGLGDTAMYLCATSRGQLMNTEAFFGQGTRLTVV.